This TCR beta chain was sequenced for a study of regulatory T cells in long-lasting Graves disease. Points from the study as a whole: The small sample size may have reduced accuracy.

Time point: newly diagnosed GD, antithyroid drugs for less than 3 months. After RNA was extracted from PBMCs, the TCR library was made from it. The TCR beta library used iRepertoire HTBI primers with Arm-PCR amplification of CDR3. TCRdb itself ran the multiplex PCR reads through MiXCR, one entry per CDR3 protein. Here the sample spans about 330,000 distinct CDR3 sequences, 15% to 20% being singletons. The CDR3 is made up of 15 amino acids. Trimming removed 4 bases from V and 0 bases from J, with 9 bases in between. Germline assignment: CDR1 MGHRA and CDR2 YSYEKL. Points on this clonotype: What it binds is not known.

The sample also formed part of further work on T cells in Graves' hyperthyroidism and ophthalmopathy.

The TCR comes from a woman under 30 with Graves disease. Specimen: peripheral blood mononuclear cells (PBMCs), collected at new diagnosis, from a patient treated with antithyroid drugs. J is TRBJ1-4 and V is TRBV4-1, with D perhaps matching TRBD1 (6 bases). The CDR3 bases are TGCGCCAGCAGCCGGGGACACACAACTAATGAAAAACTGTTTTTT. It yields the protein CASSRGHTTNEKLFF.